This T cell receptor (beta chain) stems from a study of blood T cell repertoires in COVID-19. Turning to the study itself: Italy, Spain and the United States were the sources of the convalescent and acute COVID-19 samples.

Seattle enrolled patients during active infection and tracked them longitudinally. Authors' processing steps: Estimation of nucleated cell counts relied on the amplification of reference gene primers. Some clones are missing from TCRdb's copy, which holds only in-frame ones; the method was immunoSEQ multiplex PCR. D and trimming come from the DNA, and the V and J calls and clone size come from that table. The sample includes 250,000 or so clones, around nine tenths of them seen just once. Germline V gene data show CDR1 as MNHNY and CDR2 as SVGAGI (reference sequence). Trimming took 5 bases from V and 0 from J; bases not matched to a gene: 9. The length of the CDR3 is 17 residues.

Sequencing was done on a sample of peripheral blood. The TCR comes from a woman in her sixties with COVID-19, enrolled during active disease. The chain uses TRBV6-6 and TRBJ2-1; TRBD1 agrees at 8 bases. CDR3 sequence (DNA): TGTGCCAGCAGTCCAAACAAGGACAGGGTCTCCTACAATGAGCAGTTCTTC. Translated: CASSPNKDRVSYNEQFF.